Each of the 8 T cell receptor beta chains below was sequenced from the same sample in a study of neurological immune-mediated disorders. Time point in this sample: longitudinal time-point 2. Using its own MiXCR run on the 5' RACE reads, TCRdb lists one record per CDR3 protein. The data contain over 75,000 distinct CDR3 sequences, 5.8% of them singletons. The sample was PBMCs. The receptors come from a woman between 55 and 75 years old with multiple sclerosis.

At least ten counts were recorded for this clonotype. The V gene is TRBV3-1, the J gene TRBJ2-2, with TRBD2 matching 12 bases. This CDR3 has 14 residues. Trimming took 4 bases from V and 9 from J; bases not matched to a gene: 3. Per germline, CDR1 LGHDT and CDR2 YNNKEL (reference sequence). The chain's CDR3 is CASSRGTSGRELFF. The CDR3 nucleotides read TGTGCCAGCAGCCGGGGGACTAGCGGGCGGGAGCTGTTTTTT.

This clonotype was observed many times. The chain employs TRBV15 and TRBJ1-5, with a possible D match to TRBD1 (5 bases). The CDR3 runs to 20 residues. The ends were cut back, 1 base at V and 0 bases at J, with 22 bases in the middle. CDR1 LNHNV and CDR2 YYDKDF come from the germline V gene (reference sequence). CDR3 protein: CATSRARTSTLGYSNQPQHF. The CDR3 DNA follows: TGTGCCACCAGCAGAGCCCGGACATCGACTTTGGGTTATAGCAATCAGCCCCAGCATTTT.

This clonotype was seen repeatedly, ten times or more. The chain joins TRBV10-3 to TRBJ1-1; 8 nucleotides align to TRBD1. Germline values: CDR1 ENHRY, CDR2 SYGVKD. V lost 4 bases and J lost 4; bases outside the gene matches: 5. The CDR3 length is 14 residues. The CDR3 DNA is TGTGCCATCAGTGTACAGGGGGGTGTCACTGAAGCTTTCTTT. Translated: CAISVQGGVTEAFF.

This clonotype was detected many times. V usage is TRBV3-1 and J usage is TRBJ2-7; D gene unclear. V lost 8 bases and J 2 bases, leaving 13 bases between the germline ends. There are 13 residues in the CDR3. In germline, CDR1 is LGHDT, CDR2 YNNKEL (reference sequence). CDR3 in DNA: TGTGCCAGCTACTCGGACGGAGCCTACGAGCAGTACTTC. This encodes CASYSDGAYEQYF.

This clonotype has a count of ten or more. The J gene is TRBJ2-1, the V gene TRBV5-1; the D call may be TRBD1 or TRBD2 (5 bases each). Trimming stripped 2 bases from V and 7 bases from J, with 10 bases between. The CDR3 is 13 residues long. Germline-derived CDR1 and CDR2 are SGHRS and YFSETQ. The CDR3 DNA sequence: TGCGCCAGCAGCTTTGGGACGGCTAATGAGCAGTTCTTC. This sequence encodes CASSFGTANEQFF.

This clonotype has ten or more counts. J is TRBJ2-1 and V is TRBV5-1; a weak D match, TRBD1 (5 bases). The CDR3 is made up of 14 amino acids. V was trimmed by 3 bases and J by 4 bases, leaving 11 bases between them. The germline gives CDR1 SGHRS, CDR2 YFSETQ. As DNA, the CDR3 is TGCGCCAGCAGCTCTGGGGCGCAGTACAATGAGCAGTTCTTC. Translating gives CASSSGAQYNEQFF.

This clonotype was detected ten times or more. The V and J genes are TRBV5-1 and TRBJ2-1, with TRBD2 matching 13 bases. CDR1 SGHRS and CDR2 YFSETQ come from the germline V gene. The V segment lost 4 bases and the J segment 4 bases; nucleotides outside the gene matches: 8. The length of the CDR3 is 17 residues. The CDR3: CASSRGLAGVLYNEQFF. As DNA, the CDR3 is TGCGCCAGCAGCCGCGGACTAGCGGGGGTCCTTTACAATGAGCAGTTCTTC. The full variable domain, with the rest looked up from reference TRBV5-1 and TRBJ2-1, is KAGVTQTPRYLIKTRGQQVTLSCSPISGHRSVSWYQQTPGQGLQFLFEYFSETQRNKGNFPGRFSGRQFSNSRSEMNVSTLELGDSALYLCASSRGLAGVLYNEQFFGPGTRLTVL.

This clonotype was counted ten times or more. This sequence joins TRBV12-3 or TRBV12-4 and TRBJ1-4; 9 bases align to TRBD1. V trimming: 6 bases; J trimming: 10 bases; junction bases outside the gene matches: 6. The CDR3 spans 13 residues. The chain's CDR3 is CASRETGGGKLFF. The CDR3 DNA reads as TGTGCCAGCAGGGAGACAGGGGGGGGAAAACTGTTTTTT.